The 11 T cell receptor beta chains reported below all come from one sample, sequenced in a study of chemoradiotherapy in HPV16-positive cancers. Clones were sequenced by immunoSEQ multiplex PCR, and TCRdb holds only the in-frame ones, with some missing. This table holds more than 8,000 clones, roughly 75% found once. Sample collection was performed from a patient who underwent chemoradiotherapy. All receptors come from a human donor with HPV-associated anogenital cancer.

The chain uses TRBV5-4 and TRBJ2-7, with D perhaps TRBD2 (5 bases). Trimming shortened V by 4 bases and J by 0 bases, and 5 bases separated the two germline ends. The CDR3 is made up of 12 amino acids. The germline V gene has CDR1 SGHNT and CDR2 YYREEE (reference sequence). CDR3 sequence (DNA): TGTGCCAGCAGCCGGGACTCCTACGAGCAGTACTTC. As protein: CASSRDSYEQYF.

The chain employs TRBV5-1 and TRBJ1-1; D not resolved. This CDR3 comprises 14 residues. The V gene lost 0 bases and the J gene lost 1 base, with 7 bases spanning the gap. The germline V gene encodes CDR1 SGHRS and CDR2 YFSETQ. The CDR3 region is CASSLGTANTEAFF. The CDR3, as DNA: TGCGCCAGCAGCTTGGGGACGGCGAACACTGAAGCTTTCTTT.

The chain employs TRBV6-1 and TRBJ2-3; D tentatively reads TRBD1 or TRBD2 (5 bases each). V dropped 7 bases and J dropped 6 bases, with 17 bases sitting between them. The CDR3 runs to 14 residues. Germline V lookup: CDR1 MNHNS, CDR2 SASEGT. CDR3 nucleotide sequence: TGTGCCAGCAAAAGGGACGCGGTGGTGGATACGCAGTATTTT. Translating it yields CASKRDAVVDTQYF.

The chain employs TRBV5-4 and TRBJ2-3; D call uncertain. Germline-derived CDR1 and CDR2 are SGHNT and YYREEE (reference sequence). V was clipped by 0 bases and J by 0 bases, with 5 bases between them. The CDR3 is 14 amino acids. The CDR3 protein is CASSLGPSTDTQYF. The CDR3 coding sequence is TGTGCCAGCAGCTTGGGGCCTAGCACAGATACGCAGTATTTT.

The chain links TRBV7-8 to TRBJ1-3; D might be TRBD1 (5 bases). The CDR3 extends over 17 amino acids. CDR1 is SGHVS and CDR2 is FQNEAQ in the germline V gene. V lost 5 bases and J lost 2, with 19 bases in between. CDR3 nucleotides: TGTGCCAGCAGCCCCTTTGTAGAGGGGACGGCTGGAAACACCATATATTTT. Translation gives CASSPFVEGTAGNTIYF.

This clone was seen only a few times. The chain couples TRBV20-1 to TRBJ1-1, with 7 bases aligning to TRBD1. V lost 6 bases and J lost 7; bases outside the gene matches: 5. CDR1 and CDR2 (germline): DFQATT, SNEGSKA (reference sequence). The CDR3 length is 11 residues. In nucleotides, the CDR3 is TGCAGTGCGTCGTACAGGGGTGAAGCTTTCTTT. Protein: CSASYRGEAFF.

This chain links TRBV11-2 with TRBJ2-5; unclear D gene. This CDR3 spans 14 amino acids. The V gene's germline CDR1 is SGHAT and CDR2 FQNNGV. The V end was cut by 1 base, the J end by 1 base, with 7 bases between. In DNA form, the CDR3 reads TGTGCCAGCAGCTTAGGGTCTACCCAAGAGACCCAGTACTTC. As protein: CASSLGSTQETQYF.

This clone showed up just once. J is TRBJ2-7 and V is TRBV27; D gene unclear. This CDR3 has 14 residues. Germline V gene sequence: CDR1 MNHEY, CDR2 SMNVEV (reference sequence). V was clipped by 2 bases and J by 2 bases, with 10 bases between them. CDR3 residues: CASSLTTTPYEQYF. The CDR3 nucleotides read TGTGCCAGCAGTTTAACGACAACCCCCTACGAGCAGTACTTC.

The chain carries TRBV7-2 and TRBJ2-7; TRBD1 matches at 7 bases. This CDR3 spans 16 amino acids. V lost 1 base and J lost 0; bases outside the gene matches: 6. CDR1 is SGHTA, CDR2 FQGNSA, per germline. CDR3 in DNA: TGTGCCAGCAGCTTAGGAGACAGGGTACGCTCCTACGAGCAGTACTTC. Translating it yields CASSLGDRVRSYEQYF. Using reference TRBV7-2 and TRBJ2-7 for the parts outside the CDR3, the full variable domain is GAGVSQSPSNKVTEKGKDVELRCDPISGHTALYWYRQSLGQGLEFLIYFQGNSAPDKSGLPSDRFSAERTGGSVSTLTIQRTQQEDSAVYLCASSLGDRVRSYEQYFGPGTRLTVT.

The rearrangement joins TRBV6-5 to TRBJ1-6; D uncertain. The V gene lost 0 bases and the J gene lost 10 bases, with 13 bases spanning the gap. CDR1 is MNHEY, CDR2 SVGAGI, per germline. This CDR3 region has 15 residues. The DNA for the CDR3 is TGTGCCAGCAGTTACTCCGGCCTCATAGCCTCACCCCTCCACTTT. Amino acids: CASSYSGLIASPLHF.

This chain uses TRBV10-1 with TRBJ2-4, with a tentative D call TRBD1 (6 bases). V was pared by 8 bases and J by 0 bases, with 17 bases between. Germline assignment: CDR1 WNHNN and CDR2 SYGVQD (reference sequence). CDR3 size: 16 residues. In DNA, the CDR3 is TGCGCCAGCTCACCGACAGGCCGCCTAGCCAAAAACATTCAGTACTTC. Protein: CASSPTGRLAKNIQYF.